A selection of T cell receptor beta chains follows, all from one sample in a study of identical twins. TCRdb passed the 5' RACE reads through MiXCR, listing each CDR3 protein once. The sample has hundreds of thousands of distinct CDR3 sequences; 15% to 20% are singletons. This same sample was also taken into another study, of T cells expressing NK-cell markers.

Sequenced: PBMCs. These receptors were collected from a woman aged 18-29 years in good health. Each CDR3 is given with its conserved first and last residue. A D gene is named only where the DNA matches it firmly. Clone size appears in some rows only: once, few, many, or a class for an expanded clone.

V gene: TRBV24-1
clone size: .
D gene: .
CDR3 length: 14
J gene: TRBJ2-1
CDR3 DNA: TGTGCCACCAGCTGGGGGCAGGGGAGCGATGAGCAGTTCTTC
CDR3 protein: CATSWGQGSDEQFF

V gene: TRBV12-3/TRBV12-4
clone size: .
D gene: .
CDR3 length: 16
J gene: TRBJ2-1
CDR3 DNA: TGTGCCAGCAGTCCCTTCGGGGCGGCTTCCTACAATGAGCAGTTCTTC
CDR3 protein: CASSPFGAASYNEQFF

V gene: TRBV29-1
clone size: .
D gene: TRBD1
CDR3 length: 14
J gene: TRBJ2-3
CDR3 DNA: TGCAGCGTGCGACAGGGGGCAGGCACAGATACGCAGTATTTT
CDR3 protein: CSVRQGAGTDTQYF

V gene: TRBV5-1
clone size: .
D gene: .
CDR3 length: 14
J gene: TRBJ2-3
CDR3 DNA: TGCGCCAGCAGCTTGGGGCCAGGGATGGATACGCAGTATTTT
CDR3 protein: CASSLGPGMDTQYF

V gene: TRBV7-2
clone size: few
D gene: .
CDR3 length: 14
J gene: TRBJ1-1
CDR3 DNA: TGTGCCAGCAGCTTAGGCCTTCTTACGACTGAAGCTTTCTTT
CDR3 protein: CASSLGLLTTEAFF

V gene: TRBV9
clone size: .
D gene: TRBD1
CDR3 length: 14
J gene: TRBJ1-4
CDR3 DNA: TGTGCCAGCAGTGACAGGGACATTAATGAAAAACTGTTTTTT
CDR3 protein: CASSDRDINEKLFF

V gene: TRBV5-1
clone size: many
D gene: .
CDR3 length: 12
J gene: TRBJ2-5
CDR3 DNA: TGCGCCAGCAGCTCCGGGTGGGAGACCCAGTACTTC
CDR3 protein: CASSSGWETQYF

V gene: TRBV7-6
clone size: .
D gene: .
CDR3 length: 15
J gene: TRBJ1-6
CDR3 DNA: TGTGCCAGCAGCTTGAGTATCTCCTATAATTCACCCCTCCACTTT
CDR3 protein: CASSLSISYNSPLHF

V gene: TRBV6-5
clone size: .
D gene: TRBD2
CDR3 length: 15
J gene: TRBJ2-1
CDR3 DNA: TGTGCCAGCAGTTACTCGATCGGGAGGGTGGGTGAGCAGTTCTTC
CDR3 protein: CASSYSIGRVGEQFF

V gene: TRBV6-2/TRBV6-3
clone size: many
D gene: TRBD2
CDR3 length: 15
J gene: TRBJ2-3
CDR3 DNA: TGTGCCAGCGGATTTAGCGGGGGCCGCACAGATACGCAGTATTTT
CDR3 protein: CASGFSGGRTDTQYF

V gene: TRBV5-1
clone size: few
D gene: .
CDR3 length: 14
J gene: TRBJ2-3
CDR3 DNA: TGCGCCAGCAGATTGACAGGGACTACAGATACGCAGTATTTT
CDR3 protein: CASRLTGTTDTQYF

V gene: TRBV6-1
clone size: few
D gene: TRBD1
CDR3 length: 14
J gene: TRBJ2-7
CDR3 DNA: TGTGCCAGCAGTCCGGGACAGGATTACTACGAGCAGTACTTC
CDR3 protein: CASSPGQDYYEQYF

V gene: TRBV10-2
clone size: many
D gene: .
CDR3 length: 10
J gene: TRBJ2-1
CDR3 DNA: TGCGCCAGCCGGGACAATGAGCAGTTCTTC
CDR3 protein: CASRDNEQFF

V gene: TRBV9
clone size: few
D gene: TRBD2
CDR3 length: 18
J gene: TRBJ2-5
CDR3 DNA: TGTGCCAGCAGCGCACACATCACTAGCGAAACAGATCAAGAGACCCAGTACTTC
CDR3 protein: CASSAHITSETDQETQYF

V gene: TRBV29-1
clone size: few
D gene: .
CDR3 length: 14
J gene: TRBJ2-3
CDR3 DNA: TGCAGCGTTAGGAGGGGCCCGGGCACAGATACGCAGTATTTT
CDR3 protein: CSVRRGPGTDTQYF

V gene: TRBV4-1
clone size: once
D gene: TRBD2
CDR3 length: 14
J gene: TRBJ2-7
CDR3 DNA: TGCGCCAACAGCTGGGGGACTAACTCCTACGAGCAGTACTTC
CDR3 protein: CANSWGTNSYEQYF

V gene: TRBV5-1
clone size: .
D gene: .
CDR3 length: 16
J gene: TRBJ2-7
CDR3 DNA: TGCGCCAGCAGCTTCTTGATAGCTCCGAGCTCCTACGAGCAGTACTTC
CDR3 protein: CASSFLIAPSSYEQYF

V gene: TRBV18
clone size: few
D gene: .
CDR3 length: 16
J gene: TRBJ2-5
CDR3 DNA: TGTGCCAGCTCACGTTCCCGGGCAGACGTCCAAGAGACCCAGTACTTC
CDR3 protein: CASSRSRADVQETQYF

V gene: TRBV24-1
clone size: .
D gene: TRBD2
CDR3 length: 15
J gene: TRBJ2-1
CDR3 DNA: TGTGCCACCAGCGGAGATAGCGGGGTGTACAATGAGCAGTTCTTC
CDR3 protein: CATSGDSGVYNEQFF

V gene: TRBV2
clone size: .
D gene: .
CDR3 length: 15
J gene: TRBJ1-1
CDR3 DNA: TGTGCCAGCAGCATACAGGGAATGGGGGGGTTTGAAGCTTTCTTT
CDR3 protein: CASSIQGMGGFEAFF

V gene: TRBV12-3/TRBV12-4
clone size: .
D gene: .
CDR3 length: 15
J gene: TRBJ2-2
CDR3 DNA: TGTGCCAGCAGTTTTAGGGGGGCGCGCACCGGGGAGCTGTTTTTT
CDR3 protein: CASSFRGARTGELFF

V gene: TRBV5-1
clone size: once
D gene: .
CDR3 length: 14
J gene: TRBJ1-1
CDR3 DNA: TGCGCCAGCAGCTATGGCCTGGCGAACACTGAAGCTTTCTTT
CDR3 protein: CASSYGLANTEAFF

V gene: TRBV10-3
clone size: few
D gene: .
CDR3 length: 14
J gene: TRBJ2-6
CDR3 DNA: TGTGCCATCAAGGTAGACTCTGGGGCCAACGTCCTGACTTTC
CDR3 protein: CAIKVDSGANVLTF

V gene: TRBV7-2
clone size: few
D gene: .
CDR3 length: 14
J gene: TRBJ2-1
CDR3 DNA: TGTGCCAGCAGTTTAACTACGCGAATCAATGAGCAGTTCTTC
CDR3 protein: CASSLTTRINEQFF

V gene: TRBV20-1
clone size: .
D gene: TRBD2
CDR3 length: 14
J gene: TRBJ2-3
CDR3 DNA: TGCAGTGCCCATAGCGGGATTGGCACAGATACGCAGTATTTT
CDR3 protein: CSAHSGIGTDTQYF

V gene: TRBV11-2
clone size: .
D gene: .
CDR3 length: 14
J gene: TRBJ2-7
CDR3 DNA: TGTGCCAGCAGCCACGCGGGTCGTTCCTACGAGCAGTACTTC
CDR3 protein: CASSHAGRSYEQYF

V gene: TRBV12-3/TRBV12-4
clone size: .
D gene: TRBD2
CDR3 length: 13
J gene: TRBJ2-1
CDR3 DNA: TGTGCCAGCAGTTTTGTGGGAGGGAATGAGCAGTTCTTC
CDR3 protein: CASSFVGGNEQFF